These 20 T cell receptor beta chains were sequenced from one sample in a study of CD8+CD57+ T cells in acquired aplastic anemia. The TCR beta profiling, which covered VDJ combination and CDR3 sequence, was carried out using genomic DNA as the template. One entry per CDR3 protein, called by TCRdb with MiXCR from the reads. The data hold about 130,000 distinct CDR3 sequences, with over 45% observed a single time. The sequenced material came from sorted CD4+, CD8+, or CD8+CD57+ T cells (not recorded which) from PBMCs. These TCRs come from a human donor in good health, serving as a control.

The rearrangement uses TRBV29-1 and TRBJ1-2; 7 bases are a match to TRBD1. The CDR3 runs to 16 residues. Germline CDR1 reads SQVTM; CDR2 reads ANQGSEA. The CDR3 loop reads CSAIRGWVTIDYGYTF. DNA of the CDR3: TGCAGTGCTATCAGGGGGTGGGTGACTATCGACTATGGCTACACCTTC.

The V and J genes are TRBV15 and TRBJ2-3, with D uncertain. V lost 0 bases and J lost 2, with 6 bases in between. This CDR3 has 14 amino acids. In germline, CDR1 is LNHNV, CDR2 YYDKDF (reference sequence). CDR3 amino acids: CATSRDAATDTQYF. The CDR3 DNA reads as TGTGCCACCAGCAGAGATGCAGCCACAGATACGCAGTATTTT.

V and J are TRBV4-1 and TRBJ2-2, with TRBD2 matching 8 bases. The CDR3 loop spans 19 amino acids. CDR1 is MGHRA and CDR2 is YSYEKL in the germline V gene. V lost 0 bases to trimming and J lost 0 bases; unmatched junction nucleotides: 9. For the CDR3, the DNA is TGCGCCAGCAGCCAAGATTACCCAGCGGGGGCCGCGAACACCGGGGAGCTGTTTTTT. This codes for CASSQDYPAGAANTGELFF.

This clonotype has a count of ten or more. CDR3 protein: CASSVGGQSTDTQYF. In DNA, the CDR3 is TGTGCCAGCAGCGTAGGGGGACAGAGCACAGATACGCAGTATTTT. The chain couples TRBV9 to TRBJ2-3, with 7 positions matching TRBD1. CDR1 is SGDLS, CDR2 YYNGEE, per germline. Unmatched junction bases numbered 1, after V lost 0 bases and J lost 0 bases. The CDR3 length is 15 residues.

There are many counts of this clonotype. The germline gene is not matched at one end of the junction; a read error may be the cause. This sequence joins TRBV4-2 and TRBJ2-3, with 9 positions matching TRBD2. The length of the CDR3 is 16 residues. Per germline, CDR1 LGHNA and CDR2 YNFKEQ. CDR3 DNA sequence: TGTGCCAGCAGCCAAGAGATTGGGACTAGCAAAGATACGCAGTATTTT. It yields the protein CASSQEIGTSKDTQYF.

This clonotype was detected ten times or more. The chain combines TRBV2 with TRBJ2-1; maybe TRBD2 (5 bases). The CDR3 is made up of 13 amino acids. Germline CDR1 reads SNHLY; CDR2 reads FYNNEI. V gave up 3 bases and J gave up 9 bases, with 12 bases separating them. The DNA for the CDR3 is TGTGCCAGCAGTGATCAGTGGGCGGGTGAGCAGTTCTTC. This codes for CASSDQWAGEQFF.

About this clonotype: A much more abundant neighbour one base away suggests this may be a read error. This sequence joins TRBV30 and TRBJ1-1; D gene uncertain. Germline CDR1 and CDR2: GTSNPN and SVGIG (reference sequence). The CDR3 has 14 amino acids. The CDR3 coding sequence is TGTGCCTGGAGCAACACATTGGTGAACACTGAAGCTCTCTTT. Translated: CAWSNTLVNTEALF.

The chain links TRBV2 to TRBJ2-7; possibly TRBD1 for D (6 bases). Germline CDR1 SNHLY, CDR2 FYNNEI. This CDR3 is 12 amino acids long. CDR3 residues: CVGADRAYEQYF. The CDR3 DNA sequence: TGTGTTGGGGCGGACAGAGCCTACGAGCAGTACTTC.

The V gene is TRBV10-3, the J gene TRBJ1-2; the D gene is possibly TRBD1 (6 bases). CDR1 ENHRY and CDR2 SYGVKD come from the germline V gene. The V end lost 7 bases, the J end lost 4 bases, and 13 bases lay between the germline ends. The CDR3 loop spans 13 amino acids. The CDR3 reads CAITSGVGYGYTF. The CDR3 bases are TGTGCCATCACGTCAGGGGTAGGCTATGGCTACACCTTC.

Of note for this clonotype: Mismatch with germline at one junction end may stem from a read error. V and J are TRBV20-1 and TRBJ1-1; no firm D call. CDR3 length: 12 residues. Germline V gene sequence: CDR1 DFQATT, CDR2 SNEGSKA (reference sequence). CDR3 nucleotides: TGCAGTGCCCCAGCTGAGAACGCTGAAGCTTTCTTT. Encoded protein: CSAPAENAEAFF.

This clonotype was seen ten or more times. The CDR3, as DNA: TGTGCCAGCAGCCTGGCCGGGGGCGGCACTGAAGCTTTCTTT. Translating it yields CASSLAGGGTEAFF. The chain uses TRBV11-1 and TRBJ1-1, with D perhaps matching TRBD1 (6 bases). V lost 5 bases and J 4 bases, leaving 14 bases between the germline ends. The germline V gene encodes CDR1 SGHAT and CDR2 FQDESV (reference sequence). This CDR3 comprises 14 residues. Looking up the rest from reference TRBV11-1 and TRBJ1-1 gives the full variable domain: EAEVAQSPRYKITEKSQAVAFWCDPISGHATLYWYRQILGQGPELLVQFQDESVVDDSQLPKDRFSAERLKGVDSTLKIQPAELGDSAMYLCASSLAGGGTEAFFGQGTRLTVV.

To note about this clonotype: At one end, the junction sequence differs from germline, possibly due to a read error. The V call is TRBV29-1, the J call TRBJ1-1, with D possibly TRBD1 on 6 matching bases. Per germline, CDR1 SQVTM and CDR2 ANQGSEA. The CDR3 is made up of 13 amino acids. The CDR3 coding sequence is TGCAGCGCGGGGGACATCGTGAACACTGAAGCTTCCTTT. Amino acids: CSAGDIVNTEASF. Full variable domain (remainder filled in from reference TRBV29-1 and TRBJ1-1): SAVISQKPSRDICQRGTSLTIQCQVDSQVTMMFWYRQQPGQSLTLIATANQGSEATYESGFVIDKFPISRPNLTFSTLTVSNMSPEDSSIYLCSAGDIVNTEASFGQGTRLTVV.

V usage is TRBV12-3 or TRBV12-4 and J usage is TRBJ2-7; D is unresolved. Trimming left V 6 bases short and J 2 bases short, with 14 bases between. The CDR3 covers 14 residues. CDR3 sequence reads: CASSPFRTAYEQYF. The CDR3, as DNA: TGTGCCAGCAGCCCGTTCCGTACAGCCTACGAGCAGTACTTC.

This chain connects TRBV7-9 to TRBJ2-7; D ambiguous. Germline V CDR1 and CDR2: SEHNR, FQNEAQ (reference sequence). Trimming took 5 bases from V and 4 from J, leaving 6 bases between them. CDR3 size: 11 residues. The CDR3 protein is CASSHDYEQYF. The DNA of the CDR3 is TGTGCCAGCAGCCACGATTACGAGCAGTACTTC.

Concerning this clonotype itself: Being one base from a much bigger clone, this may be a read error. The genes are TRBV11-2 and TRBJ2-1; D is possibly TRBD1 (6 bases). V was trimmed by 5 bases and J by 4 bases, leaving 24 bases between them. The CDR3 extends over 18 amino acids. CDR1 is SGHAT, CDR2 FQNNGV, per germline. The CDR3 reads CASSAPRVGAMGYNEQFF. CDR3 DNA sequence: TGTGCCAGCAGCGCGCCCCGAGTGGGGGCGATGGGTTACAATGAGCAGTTCTTC.

This clonotype was picked up a small number of times. DNA for the CDR3: TGTGCCAGCAGCTTAAGAATCGGCAGGGGTGGAAACACCATATATTTT. It yields the protein CASSLRIGRGGNTIYF. The rearrangement uses TRBV11-2 and TRBJ1-3, with D possibly being TRBD1 (6 bases). Trimming removed 2 bases from V and 3 bases from J, with 14 bases in between. Germline CDR1 SGHAT, CDR2 FQNNGV. The CDR3 covers 16 residues.

V is TRBV10-3 and J is TRBJ2-1; 7 positions match TRBD2. J gave up 4 bases and V 8 bases, and 8 bases lay outside the gene matches. This CDR3 region has 14 residues. The germline V gene encodes CDR1 ENHRY and CDR2 SYGVKD. The chain's CDR3 is CAIQERGEYNEQFF. The CDR3 coding sequence is TGTGCCATCCAGGAGCGGGGAGAGTACAATGAGCAGTTCTTC.

The chain uses TRBV19 and TRBJ2-7; 11 bases fit TRBD1. Germline V gene data show CDR1 as LNHDA and CDR2 as SQIVND (reference sequence). CDR3 size: 16 residues. J gave up 4 bases and V 4 bases, and 9 bases lay outside the gene matches. CDR3 sequence (DNA): TGTGCCAGTAGTAACCCTCCGGACAGGGGGCGGTACGAGCAGTACTTC. Amino acids: CASSNPPDRGRYEQYF. The whole variable domain, remainder taken from reference TRBV19 and TRBJ2-7, is DGGITQSPKYLFRKEGQNVTLSCEQNLNHDAMYWYRQDPGQGLRLIYYSQIVNDFQKGDIAEGYSVSREKKESFPLTVTSAQKNPTAFYLCASSNPPDRGRYEQYFGPGTRLTVT.

This sequence joins TRBV24-1 and TRBJ2-7; 8 nucleotides align to TRBD2. CDR3 size: 11 residues. The V gene's germline CDR1 is KGHDR and CDR2 SFDVKD. With 8 bases clipped from V and 12 bases from J, the junction kept 8 bases outside the gene matches. Here the CDR3 DNA reads TGTGCCACCACGCCGGGGGGGCCCCCGTACTTC. It encodes CATTPGGPPYF.

This clonotype was seen many times. The chain employs TRBV5-8 and TRBJ2-3, with 9 bases aligning to TRBD1. Trimming cost V 7 bases and J 5 bases; bases outside gene matches: 8. CDR1 is SGHTS and CDR2 is YDEGEE in the germline V gene. The CDR3 is made up of 14 amino acids. The chain's CDR3 is CASSWTGAVDTQYF. CDR3 DNA sequence: TGTGCCAGCTCCTGGACAGGGGCGGTAGATACGCAGTATTTT.